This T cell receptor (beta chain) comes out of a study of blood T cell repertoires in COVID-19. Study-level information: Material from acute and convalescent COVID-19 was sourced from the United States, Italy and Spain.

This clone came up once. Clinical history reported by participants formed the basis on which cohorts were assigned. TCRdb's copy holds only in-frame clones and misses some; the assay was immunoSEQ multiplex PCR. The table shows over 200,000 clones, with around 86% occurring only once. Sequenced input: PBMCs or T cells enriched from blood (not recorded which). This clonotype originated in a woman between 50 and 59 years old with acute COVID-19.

Here the CDR3 DNA reads TGTGCCAGCAGTTGGGACTTGAACACTGAAGCTTTCTTT. This translates into CASSWDLNTEAFF. This rearrangement joins TRBV12-3 or TRBV12-4 to TRBJ1-1; possibly TRBD1 for D (5 bases). This CDR3 has 13 amino acids. The V end lost 4 bases, the J end lost 0 bases, and 6 bases lay between the germline ends.